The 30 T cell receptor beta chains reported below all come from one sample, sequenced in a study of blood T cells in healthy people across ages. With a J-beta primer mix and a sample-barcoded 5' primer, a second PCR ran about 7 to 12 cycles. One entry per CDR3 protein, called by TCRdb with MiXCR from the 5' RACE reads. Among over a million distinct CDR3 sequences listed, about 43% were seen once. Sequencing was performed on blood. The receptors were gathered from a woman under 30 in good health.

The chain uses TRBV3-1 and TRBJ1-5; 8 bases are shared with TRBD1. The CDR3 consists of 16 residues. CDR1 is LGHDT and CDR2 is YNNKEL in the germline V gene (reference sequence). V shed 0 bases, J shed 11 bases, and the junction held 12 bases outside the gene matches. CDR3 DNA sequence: TGTGCCAGCAGCCAAGAGTCTGGACAGGGTCTGCTTGCCCAGCATTTT. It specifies CASSQESGQGLLAQHF.

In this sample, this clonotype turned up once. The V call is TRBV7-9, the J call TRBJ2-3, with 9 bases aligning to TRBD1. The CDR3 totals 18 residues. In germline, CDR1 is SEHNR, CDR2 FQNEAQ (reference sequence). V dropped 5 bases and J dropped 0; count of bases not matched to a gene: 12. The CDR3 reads CASSRRGKTGGSTDTQYF. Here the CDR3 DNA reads TGTGCCAGCAGCCGAAGGGGGAAGACAGGGGGAAGCACAGATACGCAGTATTTT.

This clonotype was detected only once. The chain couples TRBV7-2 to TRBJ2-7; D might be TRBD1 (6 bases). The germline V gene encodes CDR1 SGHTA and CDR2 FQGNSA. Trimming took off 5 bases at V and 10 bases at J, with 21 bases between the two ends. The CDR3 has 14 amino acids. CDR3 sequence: CASSVEWAAGAQYF. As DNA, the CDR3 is TGTGCCAGCAGCGTAGAATGGGCGGCAGGGGCCCAGTACTTC. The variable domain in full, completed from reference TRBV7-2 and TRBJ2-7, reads GAGVSQSPSNKVTEKGKDVELRCDPISGHTALYWYRQSLGQGLEFLIYFQGNSAPDKSGLPSDRFSAERTGGSVSTLTIQRTQQEDSAVYLCASSVEWAAGAQYFGPGTRLTVT.

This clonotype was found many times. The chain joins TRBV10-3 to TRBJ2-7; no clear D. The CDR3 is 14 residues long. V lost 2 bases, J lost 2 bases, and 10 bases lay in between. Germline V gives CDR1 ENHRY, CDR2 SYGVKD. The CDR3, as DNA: TGTGCCATCAGTGAGGGACCAGAAACCTACGAGCAGTACTTC. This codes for CAISEGPETYEQYF.

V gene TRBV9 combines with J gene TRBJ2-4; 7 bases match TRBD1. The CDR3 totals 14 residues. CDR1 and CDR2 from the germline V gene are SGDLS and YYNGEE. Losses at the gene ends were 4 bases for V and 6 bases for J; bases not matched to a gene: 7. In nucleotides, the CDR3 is TGTGCCAGCAGCAACGGGACAGTTGGAAACATTCAGTACTTC. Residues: CASSNGTVGNIQYF.

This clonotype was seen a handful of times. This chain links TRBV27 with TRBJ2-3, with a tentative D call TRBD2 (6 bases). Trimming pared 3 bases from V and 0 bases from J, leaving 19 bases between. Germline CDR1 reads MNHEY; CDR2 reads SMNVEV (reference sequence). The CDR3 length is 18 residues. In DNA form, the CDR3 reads TGTGCCAGCAGTTTCCGGATTGGGCGGGGAGATAGCACAGATACGCAGTATTTT. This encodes CASSFRIGRGDSTDTQYF.

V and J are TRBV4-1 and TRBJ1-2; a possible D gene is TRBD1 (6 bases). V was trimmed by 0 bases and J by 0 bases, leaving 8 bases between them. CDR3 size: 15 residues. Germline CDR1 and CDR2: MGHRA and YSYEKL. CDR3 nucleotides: TGCGCCAGCAGCCAAGAGGGACACGCTAACTATGGCTACACCTTC. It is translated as CASSQEGHANYGYTF.

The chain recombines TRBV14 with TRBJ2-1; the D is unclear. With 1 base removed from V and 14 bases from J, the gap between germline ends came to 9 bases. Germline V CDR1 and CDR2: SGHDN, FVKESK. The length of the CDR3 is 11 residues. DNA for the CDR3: TGTGCCAGCAGCCAAGGGTCACCGGAGTTCTTC. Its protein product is CASSQGSPEFF.

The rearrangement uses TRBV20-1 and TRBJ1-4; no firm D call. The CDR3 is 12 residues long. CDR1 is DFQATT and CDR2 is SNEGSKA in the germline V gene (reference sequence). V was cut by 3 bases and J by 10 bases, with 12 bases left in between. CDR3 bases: TGCAGTGCTAGGGAGCTGGGAGGAAAACTGTTTTTT. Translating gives CSARELGGKLFF.

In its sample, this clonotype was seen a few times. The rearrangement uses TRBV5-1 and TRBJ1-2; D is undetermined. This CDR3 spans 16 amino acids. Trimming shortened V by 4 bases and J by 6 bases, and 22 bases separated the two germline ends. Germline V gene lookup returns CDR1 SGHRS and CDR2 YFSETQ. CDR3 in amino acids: CASSTGRPGQENGYTF. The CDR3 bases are TGCGCCAGCAGCACCGGACGTCCGGGCCAAGAGAATGGCTACACCTTC.

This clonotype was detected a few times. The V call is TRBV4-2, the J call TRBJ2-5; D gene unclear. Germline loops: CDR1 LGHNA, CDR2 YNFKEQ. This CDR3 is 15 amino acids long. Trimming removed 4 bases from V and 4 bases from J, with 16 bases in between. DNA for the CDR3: TGTGCCAGCAGCCGCACCGCCGGAGAAGGAGAGACCCAGTACTTC. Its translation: CASSRTAGEGETQYF.

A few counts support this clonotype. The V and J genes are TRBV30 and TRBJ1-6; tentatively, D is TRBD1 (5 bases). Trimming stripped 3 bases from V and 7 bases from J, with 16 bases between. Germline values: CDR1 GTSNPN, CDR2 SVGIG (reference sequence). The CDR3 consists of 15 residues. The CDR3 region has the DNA TGTGCCTGGAGAGCAACGGGACGGGAAAATTCACCCCTCCACTTT. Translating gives CAWRATGRENSPLHF.

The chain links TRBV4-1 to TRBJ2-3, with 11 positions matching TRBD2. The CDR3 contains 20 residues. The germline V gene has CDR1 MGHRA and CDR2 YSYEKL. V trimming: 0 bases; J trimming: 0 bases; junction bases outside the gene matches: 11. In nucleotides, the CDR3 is TGCGCCAGCAGCCAAGATCGGCTAGCGGGGGGCTTAACTAGCACAGATACGCAGTATTTT. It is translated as CASSQDRLAGGLTSTDTQYF.

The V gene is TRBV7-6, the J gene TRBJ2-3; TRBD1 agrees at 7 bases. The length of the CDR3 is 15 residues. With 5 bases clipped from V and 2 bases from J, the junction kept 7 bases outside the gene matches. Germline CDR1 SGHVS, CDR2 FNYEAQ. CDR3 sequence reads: CASSQPTGLTDTQYF. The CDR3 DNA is TGTGCCAGCAGCCAACCGACAGGGCTCACAGATACGCAGTATTTT.

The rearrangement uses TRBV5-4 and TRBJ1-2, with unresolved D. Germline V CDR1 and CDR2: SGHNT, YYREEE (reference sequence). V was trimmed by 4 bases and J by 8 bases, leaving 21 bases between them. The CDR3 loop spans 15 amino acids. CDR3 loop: CASSGQPGTLGGYTF. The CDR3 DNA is TGTGCCAGCAGCGGCCAGCCGGGCACCTTGGGGGGCTACACCTTC.

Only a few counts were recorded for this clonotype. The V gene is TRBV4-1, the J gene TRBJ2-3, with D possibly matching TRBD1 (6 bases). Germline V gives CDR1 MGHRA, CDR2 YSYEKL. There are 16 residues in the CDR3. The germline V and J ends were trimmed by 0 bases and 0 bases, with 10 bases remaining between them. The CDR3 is CASSQDRGSSTDTQYF. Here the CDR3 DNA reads TGCGCCAGCAGCCAAGACAGGGGTTCTAGCACAGATACGCAGTATTTT.

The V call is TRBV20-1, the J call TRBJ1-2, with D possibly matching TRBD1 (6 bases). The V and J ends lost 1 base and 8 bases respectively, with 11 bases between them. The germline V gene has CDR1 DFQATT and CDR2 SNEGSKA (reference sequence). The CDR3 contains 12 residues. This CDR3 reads CSARAPGGGYTF. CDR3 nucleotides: TGCAGTGCTAGAGCCCCGGGGGGCGGCTACACCTTC.

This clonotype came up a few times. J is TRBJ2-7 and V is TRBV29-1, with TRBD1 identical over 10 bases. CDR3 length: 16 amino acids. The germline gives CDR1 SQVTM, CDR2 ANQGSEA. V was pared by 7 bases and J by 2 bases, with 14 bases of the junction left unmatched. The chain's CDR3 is CSGGEGTGERAYEQYF. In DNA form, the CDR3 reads TGCAGCGGTGGTGAGGGGACAGGGGAAAGGGCCTACGAGCAGTACTTC.

CDR3 nucleotide sequence: TGTGCCAGCAGCGCTAGCGGGGGCGTTTCTAATGAGCAGTTCTTC. This sequence encodes CASSASGGVSNEQFF. The gene calls are TRBV6-5 and TRBJ2-1; 10 bases agree with TRBD2. J was trimmed by 7 bases and V by 6 bases; bases with no gene match: 9. Germline V gene data show CDR1 as MNHEY and CDR2 as SVGAGI. CDR3 length: 15 amino acids.

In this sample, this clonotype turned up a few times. In nucleotides, the CDR3 is TGTGCCAGCAGTGAGGGGGCCCTGAACACTGAAGCTTTCTTT. Translating gives CASSEGALNTEAFF. The V call is TRBV27, the J call TRBJ1-1, with 7 bases aligning to TRBD1. The germline V gene encodes CDR1 MNHEY and CDR2 SMNVEV (reference sequence). The length of the CDR3 is 14 residues. J lost 0 bases, V lost 5 bases, and 3 bases had no gene match.

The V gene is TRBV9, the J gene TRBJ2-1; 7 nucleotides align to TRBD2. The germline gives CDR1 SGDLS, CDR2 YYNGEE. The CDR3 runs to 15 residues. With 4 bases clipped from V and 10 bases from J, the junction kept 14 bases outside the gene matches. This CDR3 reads CASSPPGRDYGEQFF. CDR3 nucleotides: TGTGCCAGCAGCCCACCCGGTCGGGACTACGGCGAGCAGTTCTTC.

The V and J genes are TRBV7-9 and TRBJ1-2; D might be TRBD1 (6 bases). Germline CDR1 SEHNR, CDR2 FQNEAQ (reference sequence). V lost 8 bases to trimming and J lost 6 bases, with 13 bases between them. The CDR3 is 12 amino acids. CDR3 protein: CASGNRDHGYTF. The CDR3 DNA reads TGTGCCAGCGGCAACAGGGATCATGGCTACACCTTC.

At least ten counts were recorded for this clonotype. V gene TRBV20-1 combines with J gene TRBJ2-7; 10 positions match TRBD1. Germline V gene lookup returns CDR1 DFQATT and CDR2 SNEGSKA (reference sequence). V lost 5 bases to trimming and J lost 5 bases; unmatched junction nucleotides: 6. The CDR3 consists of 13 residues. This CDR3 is CSAARDRGDEQYF. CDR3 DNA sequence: TGCAGTGCTGCACGGGACAGGGGCGACGAGCAGTACTTC.

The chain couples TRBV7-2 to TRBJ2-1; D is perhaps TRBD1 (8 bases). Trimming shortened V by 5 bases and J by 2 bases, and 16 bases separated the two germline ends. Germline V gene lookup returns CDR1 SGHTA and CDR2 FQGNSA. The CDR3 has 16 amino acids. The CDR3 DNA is TGTGCCAGCAGCCAGGGGGCAGGGACTACCTACAATGAGCAGTTCTTC. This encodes CASSQGAGTTYNEQFF.

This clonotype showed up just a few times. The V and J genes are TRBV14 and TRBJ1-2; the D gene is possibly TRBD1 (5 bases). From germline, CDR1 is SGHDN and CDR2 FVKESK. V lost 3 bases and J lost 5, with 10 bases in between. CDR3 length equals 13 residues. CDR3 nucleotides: TGTGCCAGCAGCCACGGGACCCAATATGGCTACACCTTC. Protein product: CASSHGTQYGYTF.

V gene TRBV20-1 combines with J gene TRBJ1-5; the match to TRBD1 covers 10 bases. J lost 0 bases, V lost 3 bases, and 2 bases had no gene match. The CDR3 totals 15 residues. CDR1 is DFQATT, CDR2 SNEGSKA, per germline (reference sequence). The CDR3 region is CSARGQGYSNQPQHF. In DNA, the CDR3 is TGCAGTGCTAGGGGACAGGGGTATAGCAATCAGCCCCAGCATTTT.

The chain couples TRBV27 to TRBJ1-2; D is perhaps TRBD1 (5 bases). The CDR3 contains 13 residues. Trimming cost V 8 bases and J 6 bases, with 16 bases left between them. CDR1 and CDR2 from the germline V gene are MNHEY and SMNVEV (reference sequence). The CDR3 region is CASRTGEGDGYTF. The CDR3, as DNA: TGTGCCAGCCGGACGGGGGAGGGAGATGGCTACACCTTC.

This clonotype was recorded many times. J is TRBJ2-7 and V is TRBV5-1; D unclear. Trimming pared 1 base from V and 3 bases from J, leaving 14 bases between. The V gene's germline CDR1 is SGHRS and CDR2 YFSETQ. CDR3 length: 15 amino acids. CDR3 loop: CASSLRAEQLYEQYF. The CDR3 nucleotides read TGCGCCAGCAGCTTGAGGGCAGAACAACTCTACGAGCAGTACTTC.

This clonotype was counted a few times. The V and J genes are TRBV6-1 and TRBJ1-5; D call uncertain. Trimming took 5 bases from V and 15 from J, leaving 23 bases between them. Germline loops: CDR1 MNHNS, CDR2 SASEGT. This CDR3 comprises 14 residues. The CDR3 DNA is TGTGCCAGCAGTACCCGACGGCCTACCGCCTTACCGCATTTT. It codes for CASSTRRPTALPHF.

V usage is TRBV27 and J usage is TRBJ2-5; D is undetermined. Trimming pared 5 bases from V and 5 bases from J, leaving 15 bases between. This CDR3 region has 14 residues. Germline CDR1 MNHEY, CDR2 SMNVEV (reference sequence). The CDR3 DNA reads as TGTGCCAGCAGTATTCGGATAAAGGGCGAGACCCAGTACTTC. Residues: CASSIRIKGETQYF.